This TCR beta chain was identified in a study of blood T cell repertoires in COVID-19. Profiling relied on immunoSEQ multiplex PCR, and the TCRdb table lists in-frame clones only, not all of them. The data show under 300,000 clones, roughly nine tenths seen once. Concerning this clone itself: The sample contains more than one DNA sequence encoding this CDR3.

This receptor was identified in a woman aged 30 to 39 with acute COVID-19. Material: PBMCs or T cells enriched from blood (not recorded which).

The CDR3 is CASSPVGGNEQFF. CDR3 nucleotides: TGTGCCAGCTCACCAGTCGGGGGGAATGAGCAGTTCTTC. This chain links TRBV18 with TRBJ2-1; 7 bases line up with TRBD2. CDR1 is KGHSH and CDR2 is LQKENI in the germline V gene. This CDR3 is built from 13 residues. The ends lost 2 bases at V and 7 bases at J; junction bases unmatched: 2. Full variable domain (rest looked up from reference TRBV18 and TRBJ2-1): NAGVMQNPRHLVRRRGQEARLRCSPMKGHSHVYWYRQLPEEGLKFMVYLQKENIIDESGMPKERFSAEFPKEGPSILRIQQVVRGDSAAYFCASSPVGGNEQFFGPGTRLTVL.